What follows describes a single T cell receptor beta chain. Its cognate antigen is unknown. Distinct nucleotide sequences in the sample also encode this CDR3. The data belong to a study of cytomegalovirus exposure and HLA in healthy donors. Germline lookup yields CDR1 SGHRS and CDR2 YFSETQ. This CDR3 has 15 residues. V dropped 2 bases and J dropped 0 bases, with 9 bases sitting between them. The PCR was carried out with 60 Vbeta primers and 13 Jbeta primers. Generated by immunoSEQ multiplex PCR, the TCRdb table keeps only in-frame clones and is missing some. The table lists 150,000 or so clones, over 65% of them singletons. Points from the study as a whole: Being productive about 87% or about 30% of the time was typical of most TCR beta V segments in an earlier analysis. An analysis was carried out later, and it reportedly showed fewer N-insertions in an Asian-associated ancestry cluster than the approximately 710-donor mean.

The sample taken for sequencing was PBMCs. This TCR came from a young man in good health and CMV-seronegative. The V gene is TRBV5-1, the J gene TRBJ2-1; tentatively, D is TRBD1 (6 bases). CDR3 nucleotides: TGCGCCAGCAGCTTAGACAGGAGCTCCTACAATGAGCAGTTCTTC. This encodes CASSLDRSSYNEQFF. Filled out from reference TRBV5-1 and TRBJ2-1, the complete variable domain reads KAGVTQTPRYLIKTRGQQVTLSCSPISGHRSVSWYQQTPGQGLQFLFEYFSETQRNKGNFPGRFSGRQFSNSRSEMNVSTLELGDSALYLCASSLDRSSYNEQFFGPGTRLTVL.